Listed below are T cell receptor beta chains from one sample, sequenced in a study of T cells in Graves' hyperthyroidism and ophthalmopathy. Using its own MiXCR run on the multiplex PCR reads, TCRdb lists one record per CDR3 protein. The sample carries around 340,000 distinct CDR3 sequences, about 15% recorded once. Sequenced: blood. Receptors originate from a man between 25 and 39 years old with Graves' hyperthyroidism. Each CDR3 is given with its conserved first and last residue. D genes are given only for firm matches. Size values are once, few and many counts, or a class for expanded clones, and some rows have none.

v_gene	j_gene	abundance	d_gene	CDR3aa	CDR3nt
TRBV19	TRBJ2-5	.	.	CASSNPGPQETQYF	TGTGCCAGTAGCAATCCGGGGCCGCAAGAGACCCAGTACTTC
TRBV12-3/TRBV12-4	TRBJ2-4	many	.	CASSPPSNMAKNIQYF	TGTGCCAGCAGTCCCCCGAGCAACATGGCCAAAAACATTCAGTACTTC
TRBV25-1	TRBJ2-1	.	TRBD2	CASAGGAEQFF	TGTGCCAGTGCCGGGGGGGCTGAGCAGTTCTTC
TRBV2	TRBJ2-3	.	TRBD2	CASSSLAGGPDTQYF	TGTGCCAGCAGTTCACTAGCGGGAGGGCCAGATACGCAGTATTTT
TRBV29-1	TRBJ1-1	many	.	CSVEDRTEKAFF	TGCAGCGTTGAAGACCGGACAGAGAAAGCTTTCTTT
TRBV29-1	TRBJ1-3	.	.	CSVDYGVSGNTIYF	TGCAGCGTTGATTATGGAGTCTCTGGAAACACCATATATTTT
TRBV3-1	TRBJ1-2	few	.	CASSQAGAGGYTF	TGTGCCAGCAGCCAAGCAGGGGCGGGGGGCTACACCTTC
TRBV7-8	TRBJ2-2	.	.	CASSEYLIPAGELFF	TGTGCCAGCAGCGAATACTTAATACCCGCCGGGGAGCTGTTTTTT
TRBV4-1	TRBJ1-6	.	.	CASSQPERSYNSPLHF	TGCGCCAGCAGCCAGCCTGAGAGGAGTTACAATTCACCCCTCCACTTT
TRBV29-1	TRBJ2-7	.	.	CSVKEIWEAYEQYF	TGCAGCGTTAAGGAAATATGGGAAGCCTACGAGCAGTACTTC
TRBV25-1	TRBJ1-4	.	.	CASSDPGLNEKLFF	TGTGCCAGCAGTGATCCGGGACTTAATGAAAAACTGTTTTTT
TRBV24-1	TRBJ2-3	many	TRBD1	CATSDRDRVGRDTQYF	TGTGCCACCAGTGACCGCGACAGGGTCGGGCGCGATACGCAGTATTTT
TRBV4-1	TRBJ2-5	once	TRBD2	CASSQAGSGSETQYF	TGCGCCAGCAGCCAAGCCGGCAGCGGGAGTGAGACCCAGTACTTC
TRBV10-3	TRBJ2-2	many	TRBD1	CAIRDRGNTGELFF	TGTGCCATCAGGGACAGGGGAAACACCGGGGAGCTGTTTTTT
TRBV5-6	TRBJ2-1	few	TRBD1	CASSTIEGDRENNEQFF	TGTGCCAGCAGCACCATCGAGGGGGACAGGGAAAACAATGAGCAGTTCTTC
TRBV2	TRBJ1-6	many	.	CASSEIGSAVRNNSPLHF	TGTGCCAGCAGTGAAATCGGATCTGCCGTGAGGAATAATTCACCCCTCCACTTT
TRBV30	TRBJ2-1	many	TRBD1	CAWSVPGQGADEQFF	TGTGCCTGGAGTGTACCGGGACAGGGGGCGGATGAGCAGTTCTTC
TRBV11-3	TRBJ2-7	many	.	CASSSWGPSGPREQYF	TGTGCCAGCAGCTCCTGGGGGCCTAGCGGACCTAGGGAGCAGTACTTC
TRBV20-1	TRBJ2-2	many	.	CSARDPDGGELFF	TGCAGTGCTAGGGACCCGGATGGCGGGGAGCTGTTTTTT
TRBV12-3/TRBV12-4	TRBJ1-2	.	TRBD1	CASSLFAWDRAAGYTF	TGTGCCAGCAGTTTATTCGCTTGGGACAGGGCGGCTGGCTACACCTTC
TRBV5-1	TRBJ2-7	.	.	CASRPASGTYEQYF	TGCGCCAGCAGGCCGGCGTCGGGTACCTACGAGCAGTACTTC
TRBV6-2/TRBV6-3	TRBJ1-5	many	TRBD1	CASSYSIGQGDNQPQHF	TGTGCCAGCAGTTACTCGATTGGACAGGGGGACAATCAGCCCCAGCATTTT